This entry lists 16 T cell receptor beta chains sequenced from one sample in a study of OX40 agonist ivuxolimab in advanced cancers. Repertoires were generated with immunoSEQ multiplex PCR, while TCRdb's copy carries only in-frame clones and drops some. This repertoire shows 65,000 to 85,000 clones, roughly 92% found once; its top ten account for about 0.6%. The material sequenced was CD4+ or CD8+ T cells sorted from blood, taken in a trial of the OX40 agonist ivuxolimab. All receptors derive from an adult with an advanced solid tumor such as melanoma, head and neck, liver or kidney cancer.

The chain uses TRBV18 and TRBJ1-2, with unresolved D. The CDR3 runs to 14 residues. The germline V gene encodes CDR1 KGHSH and CDR2 LQKENI. Trimming shortened V by 6 bases and J by 5 bases, and 16 bases separated the two germline ends. The CDR3: CASSQTGLKYGYTF. In nucleotides, the CDR3 is TGTGCCAGCTCCCAAACGGGTTTGAAGTATGGCTACACCTTC.

This clone showed up just once. This chain connects TRBV5-1 to TRBJ2-3; D gene unclear. Per the germline V gene, CDR1 is SGHRS and CDR2 is YFSETQ. The CDR3 has 15 residues. The V end lost 0 bases, the J end lost 0 bases, and 8 bases lay between the germline ends. The CDR3 sequence: CASSLGGDSTDTQYF. In DNA, the CDR3 is TGCGCCAGCAGCTTGGGCGGAGATAGCACAGATACGCAGTATTTT.

The J gene is TRBJ2-5, the V gene TRBV7-6, with a tentative D call TRBD2 (6 bases). CDR1 and CDR2 from the germline V gene are SGHVS and FNYEAQ. The V gene lost 5 bases and the J gene lost 1 base, with 8 bases spanning the gap. The CDR3 loop spans 13 amino acids. Here the CDR3 DNA reads TGTGCCAGCAGCGGGGGGACCCAAGAGACCCAGTACTTC. Translated, it gives CASSGGTQETQYF.

The chain has TRBV7-2 and TRBJ1-2; 8 positions match TRBD1. CDR1 is SGHTA, CDR2 FQGNSA, per germline. This CDR3 region has 15 residues. V shed 5 bases, J shed 5 bases, and the junction held 10 bases outside the gene matches. CDR3 coding DNA: TGTGCCAGCAGCCAAGGCAGGGGGCGAGCATATGGCTACACCTTC. This gives the protein CASSQGRGRAYGYTF.

This sequence joins TRBV25-1 and TRBJ2-1; 11 bases fit TRBD2. The CDR3 length is 15 residues. The trim removed 5 bases at V and 6 bases at J, leaving 6 bases unmatched. Germline CDR1 MGHDK, CDR2 SYGVNS. As DNA, the CDR3 is TGTGCCAGCAGTACGACTAGCGGGATCCCCAATGAGCAGTTCTTC. It yields the protein CASSTTSGIPNEQFF.

The V call is TRBV19, the J call TRBJ1-2; 7 positions match TRBD1. This CDR3 has 13 residues. V trimming: 5 bases; J trimming: 4 bases; junction bases outside the gene matches: 4. Germline CDR1 is LNHDA and CDR2 is SQIVND (reference sequence). Here the CDR3 DNA reads TGTGCCAGTAGTTTGACAGGGCTCTATGGCTACACCTTC. It yields the protein CASSLTGLYGYTF.

This sequence joins TRBV11-3 and TRBJ2-1; 11 nucleotides line up with TRBD2. V shed 5 bases and J 5 bases; nucleotides not matched to a gene: 5. CDR1 is SGHNT, CDR2 YENEEA, per germline. The CDR3 extends over 15 amino acids. CDR3 DNA: TGTGCCAGCAGCGTACGACTAGCGGGGAACAATGAGCAGTTCTTC. It codes for CASSVRLAGNNEQFF.

The chain recombines TRBV19 with TRBJ1-4; 8 positions agree with TRBD1. This CDR3 is built from 14 residues. The junction had 8 bases not matched to a gene; V was cut back by 7 bases and J by 7 bases. Germline assignment: CDR1 LNHDA and CDR2 SQIVND (reference sequence). Here the CDR3 reads CASKTGQEGEKLFF. CDR3 nucleotide sequence: TGTGCCAGTAAGACGGGACAGGAGGGTGAAAAACTGTTTTTT. The full variable domain, its missing parts supplied by reference TRBV19 and TRBJ1-4, is DGGITQSPKYLFRKEGQNVTLSCEQNLNHDAMYWYRQDPGQGLRLIYYSQIVNDFQKGDIAEGYSVSREKKESFPLTVTSAQKNPTAFYLCASKTGQEGEKLFFGSGTQLSVL.

This chain joins TRBV11-2 and TRBJ2-7; D gene unclear. Germline loops: CDR1 SGHAT, CDR2 FQNNGV. This CDR3 region has 14 residues. V was cut by 3 bases and J by 2 bases, with 11 bases left in between. The CDR3 sequence: CASSFIARPYEQYF. CDR3 in DNA: TGTGCCAGCAGCTTCATCGCTAGACCCTACGAGCAGTACTTC.

The rearrangement joins TRBV7-2 to TRBJ2-1; 9 bases agree with TRBD2. With 1 base clipped from V and 5 bases from J, the junction kept 6 bases outside the gene matches. Germline V gives CDR1 SGHTA, CDR2 FQGNSA. The CDR3 runs to 16 residues. The CDR3 sequence is CASSLGSGTSHNEQFF. CDR3 DNA sequence: TGTGCCAGCAGCTTAGGCTCCGGGACTAGCCACAATGAGCAGTTCTTC.

The chain links TRBV9 to TRBJ1-2; TRBD1 aligns across 7 bases. The ends lost 5 bases at V and 8 bases at J; junction bases unmatched: 15. The CDR3 contains 15 residues. Germline CDR1 SGDLS, CDR2 YYNGEE. The CDR3 sequence: CASSRTTGDNAGYTF. CDR3 DNA: TGTGCCAGCAGTCGAACTACAGGGGACAACGCCGGCTACACCTTC. Variable domain in full (rest from reference TRBV9 and TRBJ1-2): DSGVTQTPKHLITATGQRVTLRCSPRSGDLSVYWYQQSLDQGLQFLIQYYNGEERAKGNILERFSAQQFPDLHSELNLSSLELGDSALYFCASSRTTGDNAGYTFGSGTRLTVV.

The rearrangement joins TRBV7-3 to TRBJ2-2; 12 nucleotides match TRBD2. The length of the CDR3 is 17 residues. CDR1 is SGHTA, CDR2 FQGTGA, per germline. J lost 4 bases, V lost 2 bases, and 5 bases had no gene match. The CDR3 DNA reads as TGTGCCAGCAGCTTAGAACTAGCGGGAGGACGCACCGGGGAGCTGTTTTTT. It translates to CASSLELAGGRTGELFF.

The V and J genes are TRBV11-2 and TRBJ1-2; TRBD1 is a possible D gene (5 bases). Per germline, CDR1 SGHAT and CDR2 FQNNGV. The CDR3 runs 14 residues. Trimming took off 0 bases at V and 14 bases at J, with 19 bases between the two ends. Here the CDR3 reads CASSLDAGTEQKTF. CDR3 DNA sequence: TGTGCCAGCAGCTTAGATGCTGGGACCGAACAGAAGACCTTC.

The chain employs TRBV30 and TRBJ2-7, with D maybe TRBD2 (5 bases). CDR3 length equals 13 residues. The germline V gene has CDR1 GTSNPN and CDR2 SVGIG (reference sequence). V lost 2 bases, J lost 2 bases, and 10 bases lay in between. The CDR3 DNA reads as TGTGCCTGGAGTTTTGGGGAGACCTACGAGCAGTACTTC. Amino acid sequence: CAWSFGETYEQYF.

V gene TRBV19 combines with J gene TRBJ2-1, with 9 bases aligning to TRBD1. Germline-derived CDR1 and CDR2 are LNHDA and SQIVND (reference sequence). The junction had 8 bases not matched to a gene; V was cut back by 4 bases and J by 1 base. This CDR3 has 17 residues. The DNA of the CDR3 is TGTGCCAGTAGTAAAACCGGGACAGGGTGGTCCTACAATGAGCAGTTCTTC. Residues: CASSKTGTGWSYNEQFF.

The chain uses TRBV15 and TRBJ2-4, with a tentative D call TRBD2 (7 bases). This CDR3 is built from 15 residues. The germline V gene encodes CDR1 LNHNV and CDR2 YYDKDF (reference sequence). V lost 5 bases and J 0 bases, leaving 11 bases between the germline ends. CDR3 sequence: CATSPGGLAKNIQYF. The CDR3 bases are TGTGCCACCAGCCCCGGGGGGCTAGCCAAAAACATTCAGTACTTC.